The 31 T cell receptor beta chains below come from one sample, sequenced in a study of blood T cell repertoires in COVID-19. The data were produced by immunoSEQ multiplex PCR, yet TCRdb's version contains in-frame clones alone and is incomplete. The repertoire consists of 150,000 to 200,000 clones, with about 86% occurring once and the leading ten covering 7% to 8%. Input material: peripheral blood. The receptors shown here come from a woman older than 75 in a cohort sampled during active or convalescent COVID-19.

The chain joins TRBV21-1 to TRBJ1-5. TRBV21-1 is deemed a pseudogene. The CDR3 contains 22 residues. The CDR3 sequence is CASSKGGAPPSGRGYSNQPQHF. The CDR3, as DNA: TGTGCCAGCAGCAAAGGAGGGGCCCCACCAAGCGGGCGGGGTTATAGCAATCAGCCCCAGCATTTT.

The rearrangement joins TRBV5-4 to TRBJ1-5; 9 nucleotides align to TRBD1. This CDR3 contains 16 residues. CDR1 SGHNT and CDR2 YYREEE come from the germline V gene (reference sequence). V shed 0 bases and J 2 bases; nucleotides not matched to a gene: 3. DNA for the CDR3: TGTGCCAGCAGCTTGGCGGGACAGGGTGGCAATCAGCCCCAGCATTTT. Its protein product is CASSLAGQGGNQPQHF.

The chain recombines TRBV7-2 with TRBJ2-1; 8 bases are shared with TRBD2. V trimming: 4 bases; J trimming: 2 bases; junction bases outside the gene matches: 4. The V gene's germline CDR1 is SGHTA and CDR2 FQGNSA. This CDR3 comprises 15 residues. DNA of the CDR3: TGTGCCAGCAGCTCCCTAGCGGGTCCCTACAATGAGCAGTTCTTC. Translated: CASSSLAGPYNEQFF.

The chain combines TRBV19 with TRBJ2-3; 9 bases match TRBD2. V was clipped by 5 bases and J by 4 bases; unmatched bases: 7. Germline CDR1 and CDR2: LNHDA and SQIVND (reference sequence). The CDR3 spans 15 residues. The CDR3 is CASSFLAGRADTQYF. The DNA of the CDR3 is TGTGCCAGTAGTTTTCTAGCGGGGAGGGCAGATACGCAGTATTTT.

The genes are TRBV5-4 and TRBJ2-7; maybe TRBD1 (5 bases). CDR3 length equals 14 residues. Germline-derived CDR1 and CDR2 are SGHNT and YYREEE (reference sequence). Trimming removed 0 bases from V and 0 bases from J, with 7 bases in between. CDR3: CASSLVTDSYEQYF. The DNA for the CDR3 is TGTGCCAGCAGCTTGGTGACAGACTCCTACGAGCAGTACTTC.

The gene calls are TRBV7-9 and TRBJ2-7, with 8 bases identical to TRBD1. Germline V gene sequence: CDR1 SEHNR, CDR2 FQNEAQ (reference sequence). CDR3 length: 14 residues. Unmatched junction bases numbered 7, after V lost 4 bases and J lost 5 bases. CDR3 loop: CASSSMTGADEQYV. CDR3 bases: TGTGCCAGCAGCTCCATGACAGGGGCAGACGAGCAGTACGTC.

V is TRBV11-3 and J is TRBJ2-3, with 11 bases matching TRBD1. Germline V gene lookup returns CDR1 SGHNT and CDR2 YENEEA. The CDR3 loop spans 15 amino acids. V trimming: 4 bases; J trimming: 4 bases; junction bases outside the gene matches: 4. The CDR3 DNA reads TGTGCCAGCAGCTCCCGGACAGGGGGCGCAGATACGCAGTATTTT. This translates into CASSSRTGGADTQYF.

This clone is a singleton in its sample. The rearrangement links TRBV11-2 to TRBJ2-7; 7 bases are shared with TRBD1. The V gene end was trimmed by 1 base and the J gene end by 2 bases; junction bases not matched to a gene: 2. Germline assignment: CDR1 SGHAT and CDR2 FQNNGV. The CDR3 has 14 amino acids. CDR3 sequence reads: CASSLAQGTYEQYV. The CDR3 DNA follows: TGTGCCAGCAGCTTAGCACAGGGGACCTACGAGCAGTACGTC.

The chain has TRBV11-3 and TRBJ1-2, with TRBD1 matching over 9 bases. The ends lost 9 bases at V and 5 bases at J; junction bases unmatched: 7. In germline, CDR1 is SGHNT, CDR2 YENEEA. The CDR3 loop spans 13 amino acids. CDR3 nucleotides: TGTGCCAGTCACGGACAGGGGTCTTATGGCTACACCTTC. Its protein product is CASHGQGSYGYTF.

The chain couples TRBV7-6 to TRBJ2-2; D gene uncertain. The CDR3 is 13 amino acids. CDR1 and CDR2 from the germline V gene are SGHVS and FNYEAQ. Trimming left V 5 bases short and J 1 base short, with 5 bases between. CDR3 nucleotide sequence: TGTGCCAGCAGCCCCCAGAACACCGGGGAGCTGTTTTTT. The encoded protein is CASSPQNTGELFF.

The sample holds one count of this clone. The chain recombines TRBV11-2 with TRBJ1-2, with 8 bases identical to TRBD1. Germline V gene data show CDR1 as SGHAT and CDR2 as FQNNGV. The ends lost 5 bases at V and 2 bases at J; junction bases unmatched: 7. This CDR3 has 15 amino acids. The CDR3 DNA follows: TGTGCCAGCAGCCCCAGGGGGCAGGGGAACTATGGCTACACCTTC. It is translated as CASSPRGQGNYGYTF. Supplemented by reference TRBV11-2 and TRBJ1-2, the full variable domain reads EAGVAQSPRYKIIEKRQSVAFWCNPISGHATLYWYQQILGQGPKLLIQFQNNGVVDDSQLPKDRFSAERLKGVDSTLKIQPAKLEDSAVYLCASSPRGQGNYGYTFGSGTRLTVV.

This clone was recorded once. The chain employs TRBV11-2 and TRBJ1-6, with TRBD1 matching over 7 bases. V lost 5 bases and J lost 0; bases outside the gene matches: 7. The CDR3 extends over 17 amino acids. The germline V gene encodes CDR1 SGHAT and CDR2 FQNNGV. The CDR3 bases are TGTGCCAGCAGCCCATGGGACAGCTACTCCTATAATTCACCCCTCCACTTT. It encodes CASSPWDSYSYNSPLHF.

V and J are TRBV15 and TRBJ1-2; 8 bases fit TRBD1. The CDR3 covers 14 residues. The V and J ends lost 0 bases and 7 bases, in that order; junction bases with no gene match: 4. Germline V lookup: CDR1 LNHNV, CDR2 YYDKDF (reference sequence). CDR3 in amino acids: CATSRDGQGSGYTF. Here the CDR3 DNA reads TGTGCCACCAGCAGAGACGGACAGGGAAGTGGCTACACCTTC.

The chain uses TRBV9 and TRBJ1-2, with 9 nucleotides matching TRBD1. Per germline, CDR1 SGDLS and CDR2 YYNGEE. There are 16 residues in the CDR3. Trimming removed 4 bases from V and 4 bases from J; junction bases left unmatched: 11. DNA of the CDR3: TGTGCCAGCAGCCCTTATTCCGGGACAGGGACCTATGGCTACACCTTC. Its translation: CASSPYSGTGTYGYTF.

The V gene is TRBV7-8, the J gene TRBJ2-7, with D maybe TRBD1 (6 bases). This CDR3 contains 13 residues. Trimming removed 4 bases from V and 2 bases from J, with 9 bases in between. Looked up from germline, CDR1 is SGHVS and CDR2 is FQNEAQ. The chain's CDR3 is CASSSGQTYEQYV. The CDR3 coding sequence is TGTGCCAGCAGCTCTGGACAGACCTACGAGCAGTACGTC.

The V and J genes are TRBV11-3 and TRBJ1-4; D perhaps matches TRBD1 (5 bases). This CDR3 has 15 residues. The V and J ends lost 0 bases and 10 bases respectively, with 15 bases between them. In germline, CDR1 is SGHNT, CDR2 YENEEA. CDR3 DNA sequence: TGTGCCAGCAGCTTAGAAAGGCTACCCGGGGGAAAACTGTTTTTT. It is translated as CASSLERLPGGKLFF.

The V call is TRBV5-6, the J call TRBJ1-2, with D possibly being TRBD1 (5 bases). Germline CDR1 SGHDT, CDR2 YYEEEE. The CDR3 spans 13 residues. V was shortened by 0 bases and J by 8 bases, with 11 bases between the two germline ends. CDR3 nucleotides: TGTGCCAGCAGCTTGGGACAGCCTTTGGGCTACACCTTC. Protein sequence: CASSLGQPLGYTF.

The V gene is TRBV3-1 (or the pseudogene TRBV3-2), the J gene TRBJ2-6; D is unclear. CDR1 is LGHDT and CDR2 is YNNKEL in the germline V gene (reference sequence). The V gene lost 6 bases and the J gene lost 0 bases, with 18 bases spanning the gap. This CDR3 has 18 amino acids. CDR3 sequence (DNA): TGTGCCAGCAGTTTGAGCCAAGATAGATACTCTGGGGCCAACGTCCTGACTTTC. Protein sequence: CASSLSQDRYSGANVLTF.

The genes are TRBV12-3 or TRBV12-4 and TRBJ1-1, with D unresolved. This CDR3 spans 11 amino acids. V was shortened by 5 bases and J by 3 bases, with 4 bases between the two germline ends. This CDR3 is CASSGHTEAFF. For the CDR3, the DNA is TGTGCCAGCAGTGGGCACACTGAAGCTTTCTTT.

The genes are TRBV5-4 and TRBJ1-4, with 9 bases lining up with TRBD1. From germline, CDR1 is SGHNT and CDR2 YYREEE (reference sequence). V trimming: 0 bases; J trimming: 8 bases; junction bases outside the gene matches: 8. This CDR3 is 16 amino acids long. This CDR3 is CASSLGFRTGEEKLFF. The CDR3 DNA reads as TGTGCCAGCAGCTTGGGGTTCAGGACAGGGGAAGAAAAACTGTTTTTT.

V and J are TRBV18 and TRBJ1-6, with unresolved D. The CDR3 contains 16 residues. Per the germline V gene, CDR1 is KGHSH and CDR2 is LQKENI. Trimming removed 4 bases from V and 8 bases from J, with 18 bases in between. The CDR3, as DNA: TGTGCCAGCTCACTAACCACCTTGGTAGTGGATTCACCCCTCCACTTT. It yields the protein CASSLTTLVVDSPLHF.

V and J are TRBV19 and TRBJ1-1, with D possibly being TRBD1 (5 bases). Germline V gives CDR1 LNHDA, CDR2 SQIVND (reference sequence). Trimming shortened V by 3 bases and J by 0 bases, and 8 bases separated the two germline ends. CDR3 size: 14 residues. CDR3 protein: CASSMAGVNTEAFF. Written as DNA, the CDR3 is TGTGCCAGTAGTATGGCGGGGGTGAACACTGAAGCTTTCTTT. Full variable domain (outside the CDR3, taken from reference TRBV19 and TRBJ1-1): DGGITQSPKYLFRKEGQNVTLSCEQNLNHDAMYWYRQDPGQGLRLIYYSQIVNDFQKGDIAEGYSVSREKKESFPLTVTSAQKNPTAFYLCASSMAGVNTEAFFGQGTRLTVV.

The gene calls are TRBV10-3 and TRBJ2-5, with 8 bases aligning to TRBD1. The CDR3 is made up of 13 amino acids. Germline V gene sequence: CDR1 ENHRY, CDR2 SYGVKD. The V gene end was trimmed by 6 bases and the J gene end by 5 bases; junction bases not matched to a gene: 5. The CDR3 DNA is TGTGCCATCAGCCAGGGGGCGCCTGAGACCCAGTACTTC. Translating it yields CAISQGAPETQYF.

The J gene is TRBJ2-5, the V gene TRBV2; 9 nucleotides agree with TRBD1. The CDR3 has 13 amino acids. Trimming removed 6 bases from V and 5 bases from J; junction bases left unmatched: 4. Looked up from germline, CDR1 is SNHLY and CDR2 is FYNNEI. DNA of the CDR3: TGTGCCAGCAGGGGACAGGGCGGGGAGACCCAGTACTTC. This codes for CASRGQGGETQYF.

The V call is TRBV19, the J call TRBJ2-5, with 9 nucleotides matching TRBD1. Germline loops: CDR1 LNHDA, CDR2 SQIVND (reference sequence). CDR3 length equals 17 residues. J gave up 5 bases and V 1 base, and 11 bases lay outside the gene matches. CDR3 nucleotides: TGTGCCAGTAGTATAGGGGGTACCGGGACAGGGATCGAGACCCAGTACTTC. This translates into CASSIGGTGTGIETQYF.

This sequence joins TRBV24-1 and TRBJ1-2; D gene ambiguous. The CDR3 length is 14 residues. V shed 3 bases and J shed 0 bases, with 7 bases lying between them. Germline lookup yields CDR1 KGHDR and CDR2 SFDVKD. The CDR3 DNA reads TGTGCCACCAGTGATATCCGGTCTAACTATGGCTACACCTTC. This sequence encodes CATSDIRSNYGYTF.

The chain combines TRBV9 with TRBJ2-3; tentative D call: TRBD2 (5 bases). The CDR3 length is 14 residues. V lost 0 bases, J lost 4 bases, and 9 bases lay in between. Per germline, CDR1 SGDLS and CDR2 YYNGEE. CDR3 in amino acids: CASSVVSEADTQYF. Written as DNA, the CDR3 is TGTGCCAGCAGCGTAGTATCGGAGGCAGATACGCAGTATTTT.

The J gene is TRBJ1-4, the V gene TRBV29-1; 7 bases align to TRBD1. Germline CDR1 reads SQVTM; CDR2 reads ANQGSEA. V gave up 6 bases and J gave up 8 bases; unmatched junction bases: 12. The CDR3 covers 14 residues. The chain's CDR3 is CSVVLGGAQEKLFF. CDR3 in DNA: TGCAGCGTAGTACTAGGGGGCGCACAGGAAAAACTGTTTTTT.

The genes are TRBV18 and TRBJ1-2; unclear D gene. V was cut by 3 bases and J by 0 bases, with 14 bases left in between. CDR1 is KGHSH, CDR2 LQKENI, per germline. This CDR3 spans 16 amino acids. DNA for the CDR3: TGTGCCAGCTCACCGAAGGACTGGGGAGCTAACTATGGCTACACCTTC. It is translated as CASSPKDWGANYGYTF.

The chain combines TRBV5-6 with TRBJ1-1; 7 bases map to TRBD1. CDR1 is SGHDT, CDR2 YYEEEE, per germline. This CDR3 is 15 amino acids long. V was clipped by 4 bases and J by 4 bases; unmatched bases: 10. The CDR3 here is CASSTGDRVATEAFF. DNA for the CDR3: TGTGCCAGCAGCACGGGTGACAGGGTGGCCACTGAAGCTTTCTTT.

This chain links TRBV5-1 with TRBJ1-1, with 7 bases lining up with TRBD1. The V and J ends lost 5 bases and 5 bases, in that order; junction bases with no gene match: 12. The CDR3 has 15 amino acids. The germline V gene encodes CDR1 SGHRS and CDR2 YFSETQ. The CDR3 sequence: CASRIRETGRTEAFF. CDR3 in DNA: TGCGCCAGCAGAATCCGTGAGACAGGGAGGACTGAAGCTTTCTTT. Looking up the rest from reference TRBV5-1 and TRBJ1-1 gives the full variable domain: KAGVTQTPRYLIKTRGQQVTLSCSPISGHRSVSWYQQTPGQGLQFLFEYFSETQRNKGNFPGRFSGRQFSNSRSEMNVSTLELGDSALYLCASRIRETGRTEAFFGQGTRLTVV.